A single sample gave rise to the 22 T cell receptor beta chains below, sequenced in a study of cytomegalovirus exposure and HLA in healthy donors (dated by TCRdb to 2015 to 2018). The library was produced with the immunoSEQ multiplex PCR assay. The multiplex PCR relied on a mix of 60 forward primers for TCR Vbeta segments and 13 reverse primers for TCR Jbeta segments. TCRdb holds this immuneACCESS table with in-frame rearrangements only. Some clones are missing; in checked studies, unresolved V genes explain under half, and the rest has no known cause. A total of 150,000 to 200,000 clones appear in this sample, about 79% of them only once. The ten biggest clones cover 1.5% to 2% of the sample. The sample taken for sequencing was PBMCs. The receptors here all came from a man younger than 30 in good health and CMV-seronegative.

The chain joins TRBV9 to TRBJ2-5; 9 positions match TRBD2. This CDR3 is built from 18 residues. Losses at the gene ends were 0 bases for V and 4 bases for J; bases not matched to a gene: 13. Germline assignment: CDR1 SGDLS and CDR2 YYNGEE. CDR3 residues: CASSVGGLSGGLRETQYF. CDR3 nucleotides: TGTGCCAGCAGCGTAGGGGGACTGAGCGGGGGGCTGAGAGAGACCCAGTACTTC.

CDR3 DNA: TGTGCCAGCAGCTGGGGGACAGGAGCAAACTATGGCTACACCTTC. It specifies CASSWGTGANYGYTF. The chain uses TRBV13 and TRBJ1-2; 8 bases map to TRBD1. This CDR3 has 15 amino acids. Germline CDR1 PRHDT, CDR2 FYEKMQ (reference sequence). V lost 4 bases and J lost 2; bases outside the gene matches: 6.

This chain joins TRBV19 and TRBJ2-3; TRBD2 matches 8 bases. Per germline, CDR1 LNHDA and CDR2 SQIVND (reference sequence). V dropped 6 bases and J dropped 2; count of bases not matched to a gene: 13. This CDR3 spans 17 amino acids. CDR3 nucleotide sequence: TGTGCCAGTAGCCACCGGGGGGGGACTGGTTTCACAGATACGCAGTATTTT. This gives the protein CASSHRGGTGFTDTQYF.

The chain uses TRBV7-9 and TRBJ1-6, with D perhaps TRBD1 (5 bases). The V end lost 0 bases, the J end lost 9 bases, and 18 bases lay between the germline ends. This CDR3 comprises 17 residues. From germline, CDR1 is SEHNR and CDR2 FQNEAQ (reference sequence). Written as DNA, the CDR3 is TGTGCCAGCAGCTTAGCGTTGGGAATCCTGCAGGGTTCACCCCTCCACTTT. Its translation is CASSLALGILQGSPLHF.

As DNA, the CDR3 is TGTGCCAGCGGCTCACAGGGCTCAAATTCACCCCTCCACTTT. It translates to CASGSQGSNSPLHF. The chain combines TRBV5-4 with TRBJ1-6, with TRBD1 as a possible D gene (6 bases). Germline CDR1 SGHNT, CDR2 YYREEE (reference sequence). V was trimmed by 7 bases and J by 7 bases, leaving 15 bases between them. The CDR3 covers 14 residues.

This chain links TRBV20-1 with TRBJ2-1; D gene unclear. The CDR3 is made up of 11 amino acids. V dropped 5 bases and J dropped 2 bases, with 4 bases sitting between them. In germline, CDR1 is DFQATT, CDR2 SNEGSKA (reference sequence). CDR3 residues: CSAAAYNEQFF. CDR3 sequence (DNA): TGCAGTGCTGCGGCCTACAATGAGCAGTTCTTC.

The genes are TRBV6-6 and TRBJ2-5, with 8 nucleotides matching TRBD2. CDR3 size: 16 residues. Germline CDR1 MNHNY, CDR2 SVGAGI (reference sequence). V was pared by 3 bases and J by 2 bases, with 8 bases of the junction left unmatched. The CDR3 DNA sequence: TGTGCCAGCAGTTATCGTAGAGCGGGGGTTCAAGAGACCCAGTACTTC. It specifies CASSYRRAGVQETQYF.

This clone has just a few counts. Different DNA sequences within this sample yield the same CDR3. The chain has TRBV28 and TRBJ2-7, with 8 bases aligning to TRBD1. The CDR3 runs to 14 residues. J gave up 4 bases and V 6 bases, and 8 bases lay outside the gene matches. The germline V gene encodes CDR1 MDHEN and CDR2 SYDVKM. CDR3 sequence reads: CASRRQGQGYEQYF. The CDR3 coding sequence is TGTGCCAGCAGAAGACAGGGGCAGGGTTACGAGCAGTACTTC.

The V gene is TRBV2, the J gene TRBJ1-4; tentative D call: TRBD1 (5 bases). The germline CDR1 and CDR2 sequences are SNHLY and FYNNEI. This CDR3 comprises 16 residues. V lost 2 bases and J 0 bases, leaving 10 bases between the germline ends. For the CDR3, the DNA is TGTGCCAGCAGTGAAAACAGGCGAACAACTAATGAAAAACTGTTTTTT. Translation gives CASSENRRTTNEKLFF.

The CDR3 is CASSRGSGWDIQYF. The CDR3 nucleotides read TGTGCCAGCAGCCGAGGGTCAGGTTGGGACATTCAGTACTTC. The chain combines TRBV7-2 with TRBJ2-4; D is possibly TRBD2 (5 bases). CDR1 is SGHTA, CDR2 FQGNSA, per germline. This CDR3 region has 14 residues. V dropped 5 bases and J dropped 8 bases, with 16 bases sitting between them.

V is TRBV15 and J is TRBJ2-1; 11 positions match TRBD1. CDR3 length: 15 amino acids. CDR1 is LNHNV and CDR2 is YYDKDF in the germline V gene (reference sequence). The V and J ends lost 3 bases and 5 bases, in that order; junction bases with no gene match: 3. The CDR3, as DNA: TGTGCCACCAGCAGCGGGGACAGGGGGGACAATGAGCAGTTCTTC. Protein: CATSSGDRGDNEQFF.

The gene calls are TRBV13 and TRBJ2-7, with D possibly TRBD1 on 5 matching bases. The V end was cut by 6 bases, the J end by 1 base, with 10 bases between. The CDR3 has 13 amino acids. The germline CDR1 and CDR2 sequences are PRHDT and FYEKMQ (reference sequence). The CDR3 protein is CASSLRQSYEQYF. The DNA for the CDR3 is TGTGCCAGCAGTCTTAGACAGTCCTACGAGCAGTACTTC. Drawing the rest from reference TRBV13 and TRBJ2-7, the complete variable domain is AAGVIQSPRHLIKEKRETATLKCYPIPRHDTVYWYQQGPGQDPQFLISFYEKMQSDKGSIPDRFSAQQFSDYHSELNMSSLELGDSALYFCASSLRQSYEQYFGPGTRLTVT.

The chain has TRBV5-6 and TRBJ2-3, with TRBD2 as a possible D gene (6 bases). From germline, CDR1 is SGHDT and CDR2 YYEEEE. The CDR3 is 16 amino acids. V lost 1 base, J lost 4 bases, and 16 bases lay in between. CDR3 amino acids: CASSLNGGRDSDTQYF. In nucleotides, the CDR3 is TGTGCCAGCAGCTTGAATGGAGGGCGGGACTCAGATACGCAGTATTTT. Variable domain in full (rest from reference TRBV5-6 and TRBJ2-3): DAGVTQSPTHLIKTRGQQVTLRCSPKSGHDTVSWYQQALGQGPQFIFQYYEEEERQRGNFPDRFSGHQFPNYSSELNVNALLLGDSALYLCASSLNGGRDSDTQYFGPGTRLTVL.

The J gene is TRBJ1-3, the V gene TRBV10-3; 7 bases match TRBD1. CDR3 size: 19 residues. The V gene end was trimmed by 3 bases and the J gene end by 0 bases; junction bases not matched to a gene: 14. Germline CDR1 ENHRY, CDR2 SYGVKD. CDR3 residues: CAISDPERDRSSSGNTIYF. CDR3 DNA: TGTGCCATCAGTGATCCCGAGAGGGACAGAAGCAGCTCTGGAAACACCATATATTTT.

This clone was seen just once. The chain is built from TRBV28 and TRBJ1-6; TRBD1 agrees at 9 bases. The CDR3 is 16 residues long. J was trimmed by 11 bases and V by 7 bases; bases with no gene match: 15. Germline CDR1 and CDR2: MDHEN and SYDVKM. DNA of the CDR3: TGTGCCAGCACCCACCCCGGACAGGGGCAGGGTGCACCCCTCCACTTT. It codes for CASTHPGQGQGAPLHF.

The chain recombines TRBV4-1 with TRBJ1-4; no clear D. The CDR3 covers 14 residues. Per the germline V gene, CDR1 is MGHRA and CDR2 is YSYEKL. V was shortened by 3 bases and J by 8 bases, with 13 bases between the two germline ends. The CDR3 reads CASSQSPLGEKLFF. Here the CDR3 DNA reads TGCGCCAGCAGCCAGAGTCCCCTGGGCGAAAAACTGTTTTTT.

The V and J genes are TRBV11-2 and TRBJ1-1; tentative D call: TRBD1 (5 bases). CDR1 is SGHAT, CDR2 FQNNGV, per germline. The CDR3 length is 14 residues. The V and J ends lost 4 bases and 4 bases respectively, with 13 bases between them. DNA for the CDR3: TGTGCCAGCAGCTCGGGGGGGGGAAGCACTGAAGCTTTCTTT. This sequence encodes CASSSGGGSTEAFF.

The gene calls are TRBV5-1 and TRBJ2-1; TRBD1 is a possible D gene (6 bases). This CDR3 is 15 amino acids long. V lost 2 bases to trimming and J lost 4 bases, with 13 bases between them. Germline values: CDR1 SGHRS, CDR2 YFSETQ. CDR3 bases: TGCGCCAGCAGCTTCGAGGGACAAGAATACAATGAGCAGTTCTTC. It translates to CASSFEGQEYNEQFF.

The chain couples TRBV30 to TRBJ1-1; D possibly corresponds to TRBD1 (5 bases). CDR1 GTSNPN and CDR2 SVGIG come from the germline V gene (reference sequence). V was trimmed by 0 bases and J by 6 bases, leaving 11 bases between them. The CDR3 consists of 13 residues. This CDR3 is CAWSVGGLAEAFF. The CDR3 DNA follows: TGTGCCTGGAGTGTCGGGGGATTGGCTGAAGCTTTCTTT.

This clone was detected only a few times. V gene TRBV4-1 combines with J gene TRBJ1-4; unclear D gene. The CDR3 runs to 14 residues. Germline assignment: CDR1 MGHRA and CDR2 YSYEKL. The V end lost 4 bases, the J end lost 4 bases, and 10 bases lay between the germline ends. The CDR3 DNA is TGCGCCAGCAGCCCTGCGGCGATTAATGAAAAACTGTTTTTT. Its translation is CASSPAAINEKLFF.

This clone is a singleton in its sample. V usage is TRBV19 and J usage is TRBJ1-2, with TRBD1 identical over 9 bases. The V gene end was trimmed by 8 bases and the J gene end by 3 bases; junction bases not matched to a gene: 7. The germline gives CDR1 LNHDA, CDR2 SQIVND (reference sequence). This CDR3 is built from 14 residues. CDR3 coding DNA: TGTGCCAGTGCGAAACGGGACAGGGACTATGGCTACACCTTC. It is translated as CASAKRDRDYGYTF.

This rearrangement joins TRBV18 to TRBJ2-3, with D maybe TRBD2 (5 bases). Germline V CDR1 and CDR2: KGHSH, LQKENI. The CDR3 runs to 16 residues. With 1 base removed from V and 10 bases from J, the gap between germline ends came to 21 bases. The CDR3 bases are TGTGCCAGCTCACCACGGGTCCCCCGGGATTTTGGAGCGCAGTATTTT. Amino acid sequence: CASSPRVPRDFGAQYF.